Ten or more counts support the clone carrying this TCR beta chain. Its specificity is not known. The junction departs from the called germline gene at one end, perhaps through a read error. The CDR3 loop spans 14 amino acids. The germline V gene encodes CDR1 SGHRS and CDR2 YFSETQ. This sample is part of a study of T cells in Graves' hyperthyroidism and ophthalmopathy. Amplification of TCR beta CDR3 regions was performed using RNA transcripts as template. A set of HTBI primers served as the primers for a first-round RT-PCR of the TCR CDR3. MiXCR, run by TCRdb on the multiplex PCR reads, gives a single entry per CDR3 protein. The table has 390,000 or so distinct CDR3 sequences, about 15% seen once. Study-wide results and caveats: In the analysis, a 13 V-J model separated ophthalmopathy from stable hyperthyroidism.

The TCR sequence derives from a man in his late teens or twenties with Graves' ophthalmopathy. The V call is TRBV5-1, the J call TRBJ1-2, with D possibly being TRBD1 (5 bases). Sequenced material: blood. The CDR3 DNA follows: TGTGCCAGCAGTTTAGTGGGGGGTAACTATGGCTACACCTTC. The encoded protein is CASSLVGGNYGYTF.